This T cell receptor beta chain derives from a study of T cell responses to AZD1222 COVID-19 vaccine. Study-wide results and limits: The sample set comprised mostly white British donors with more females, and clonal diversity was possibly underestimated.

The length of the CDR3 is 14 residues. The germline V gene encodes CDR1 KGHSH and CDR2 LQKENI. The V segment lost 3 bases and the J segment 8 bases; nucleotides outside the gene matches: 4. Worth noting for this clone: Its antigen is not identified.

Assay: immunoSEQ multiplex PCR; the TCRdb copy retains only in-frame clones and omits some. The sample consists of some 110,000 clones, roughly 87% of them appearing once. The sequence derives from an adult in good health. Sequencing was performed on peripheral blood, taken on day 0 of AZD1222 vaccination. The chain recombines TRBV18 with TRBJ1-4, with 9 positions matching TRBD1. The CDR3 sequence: CASSPVGQGEKLFF. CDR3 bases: TGTGCCAGCTCACCTGTAGGACAGGGGGAAAAACTGTTTTTT.